A single sample is the source of the 12 T cell receptor beta chains below, sequenced in a study of OX40 agonist ivuxolimab in advanced cancers. The assay was immunoSEQ multiplex PCR, and TCRdb's table has in-frame clones only and misses some. In the table there are more than 100,000 clones, 80% to 90% of which are singletons. The material sequenced was CD4+ or CD8+ T cells sorted from blood, taken in a trial of the OX40 agonist ivuxolimab. The source is an adult with an advanced solid tumor such as melanoma, head and neck, liver or kidney cancer.

A few counts support this clone. The chain employs TRBV7-6 and TRBJ2-1; D call uncertain. The CDR3 has 19 amino acids. V was pared by 1 base and J by 0 bases, with 19 bases between. Germline V CDR1 and CDR2: SGHVS, FNYEAQ. CDR3 in amino acids: CASSLVGSHTLSSYNEQFF. The CDR3 region has the DNA TGTGCCAGCAGCTTAGTGGGATCCCACACGCTTAGCTCCTACAATGAGCAGTTCTTC.

V is TRBV6-6 and J is TRBJ1-2; D is perhaps TRBD1 (5 bases). There are 14 residues in the CDR3. Germline CDR1 and CDR2: MNHNY and SVGAGI (reference sequence). V was pared by 5 bases and J by 6 bases, with 16 bases between. CDR3 coding DNA: TGTGCCAGCAGTGGAGCCCAGGGATTAGATGGCTACACCTTC. Translation gives CASSGAQGLDGYTF.

The chain recombines TRBV13 with TRBJ2-1, with 8 nucleotides matching TRBD2. CDR1 and CDR2 (germline): PRHDT, FYEKMQ (reference sequence). The CDR3 loop spans 16 amino acids. Germline trimming cut 0 bases from V and 1 base from J; bases unmatched to any gene: 2. The CDR3 DNA is TGTGCCAGCAGCTTAGGACTAGCGGATTCCTACAATGAGCAGTTCTTC. The encoded protein is CASSLGLADSYNEQFF.

The rearrangement joins TRBV7-8 to TRBJ1-2, with TRBD1 matching 7 bases. CDR3 length: 15 amino acids. J lost 8 bases, V lost 3 bases, and 12 bases had no gene match. Looked up from germline, CDR1 is SGHVS and CDR2 is FQNEAQ. CDR3 sequence reads: CASSFKRGQRGGYTF. For the CDR3, the DNA is TGTGCCAGCAGCTTTAAGAGGGGGCAAAGGGGCGGCTACACCTTC.

The J gene is TRBJ1-2, the V gene TRBV6-5, with 8 positions matching TRBD1. J gave up 4 bases and V 6 bases, and 7 bases lay outside the gene matches. CDR1 and CDR2 from the germline V gene are MNHEY and SVGAGI. The CDR3 spans 14 residues. CDR3: CASSGQGSLYGYTF. The DNA for the CDR3 is TGTGCCAGCAGCGGACAGGGTTCCCTCTATGGCTACACCTTC.

The genes are TRBV19 and TRBJ2-7; a weak D match, TRBD1 (5 bases). The V gene lost 4 bases and the J gene lost 5 bases, with 12 bases spanning the gap. CDR1 and CDR2 (germline): LNHDA, SQIVND (reference sequence). The CDR3 contains 13 residues. The CDR3 DNA follows: TGTGCCAGTAGTACCAGAAGGGGTGACGAGCAGTACTTC. Encoded protein: CASSTRRGDEQYF.

The V gene is TRBV28, the J gene TRBJ2-6, with TRBD1 identical over 7 bases. Germline V lookup: CDR1 MDHEN, CDR2 SYDVKM. The CDR3 is made up of 15 amino acids. V gave up 7 bases and J gave up 0 bases; unmatched junction bases: 3. DNA for the CDR3: TGTGCCAGCAAAGGGGGCCCCTCTGGGGCCAACGTCCTGACTTTC. This translates into CASKGGPSGANVLTF.

A few counts support this clone. The rearrangement joins TRBV10-2 to TRBJ1-1, with 7 bases identical to TRBD1. The CDR3 runs 16 residues. V lost 3 bases, J lost 7 bases, and 14 bases stayed unmatched. The V gene's germline CDR1 is WSHSY and CDR2 SAAADI. The CDR3, as DNA: TGCGCCAGCAGTGACCCTACCGACAGGGTGGAGGGTGAAGCTTTCTTT. It is translated as CASSDPTDRVEGEAFF.

The V gene is TRBV19, the J gene TRBJ1-1, with TRBD1 matching 11 bases. The V and J ends lost 5 bases and 4 bases, in that order; junction bases with no gene match: 3. The CDR3 has 14 amino acids. Per the germline V gene, CDR1 is LNHDA and CDR2 is SQIVND (reference sequence). CDR3 sequence reads: CASSFGTGGTEAFF. For the CDR3, the DNA is TGTGCCAGTAGTTTTGGGACAGGGGGCACTGAAGCTTTCTTT.

The chain uses TRBV19 and TRBJ1-5; TRBD1 matches 7 bases. The germline V gene has CDR1 LNHDA and CDR2 SQIVND (reference sequence). This CDR3 region has 16 residues. Trimming at V came to 6 bases and at J to 1 base, leaving 9 bases not matched to a gene. The CDR3 nucleotides are TGTGCCAGTAGCCCAAGAGCAGGGGGGAGCAATCAGCCCCAGCATTTT. This encodes CASSPRAGGSNQPQHF.

The CDR3 is CAIRTGTNTGELFF. CDR3 bases: TGTGCCATCAGGACAGGGACGAACACCGGGGAGCTGTTTTTT. This rearrangement joins TRBV10-3 to TRBJ2-2; 7 bases are shared with TRBD1. Per germline, CDR1 ENHRY and CDR2 SYGVKD. Trimming removed 6 bases from V and 0 bases from J; junction bases left unmatched: 1. The CDR3 runs to 14 residues.

This clone came up once. J is TRBJ2-5 and V is TRBV11-2; D unresolved. V was trimmed by 5 bases and J by 5 bases, leaving 18 bases between them. Germline loops: CDR1 SGHAT, CDR2 FQNNGV. The CDR3 is 15 residues long. In DNA form, the CDR3 reads TGTGCCAGCAGCCAAACCCGGGTCTATTGGGAGACCCAGTACTTC. This gives the protein CASSQTRVYWETQYF.